This TCR beta chain appears in the sequencing data of a study of beta chain features in type 1 diabetes. Overall study results and limits: Sequencing of cDNA might inflate the share of cells that strongly express TCR.

In the case of this clone: As yet, its antigen is unknown.

cDNA synthesis used the whole RNA isolate, giving expressed TCRB sequences. Only in-frame clones appear in the TCRdb table, and some are missing; sequencing was by immunoSEQ multiplex PCR. In the table there are about 340,000 clones, 6.5% to 10% of which are singletons. Per the germline V gene, CDR1 is LGHNA and CDR2 is YSLEER. J gave up 0 bases and V 2 bases, and 6 bases lay outside the gene matches. The CDR3 runs 16 residues. The sequence came from a woman under 30 in good health. The chain is built from TRBV4-3 and TRBJ1-2; 7 bases line up with TRBD1. Sample: central memory CD4+ T cells from blood. Here the CDR3 reads CASSQYTGATNYGYTF. The DNA for the CDR3 is TGCGCCAGCAGCCAATATACAGGGGCAACTAACTATGGCTACACCTTC.